The clone carrying this T cell receptor beta chain came up a few times. This sample was taken from a study of blood T cell repertoires in COVID-19. Measured with immunoSEQ multiplex PCR; TCRdb has only the in-frame clones, and not every one. The table records hundreds of thousands of clones, 75% to 90% of them present only once. The CDR3 is made up of 13 amino acids. V lost 7 bases to trimming and J lost 0 bases, with 8 bases between them. Looked up from germline, CDR1 is KGHDR and CDR2 is SFDVKD. The sample was peripheral blood. This TCR derives from a woman in her 70s with COVID-19, enrolled during active disease. This chain uses TRBV24-1 with TRBJ2-5; D is unresolved. DNA of the CDR3: TGTGCCACCAGGCCCCAGAACCAAGAGACCCAGTACTTC. Amino acids: CATRPQNQETQYF.